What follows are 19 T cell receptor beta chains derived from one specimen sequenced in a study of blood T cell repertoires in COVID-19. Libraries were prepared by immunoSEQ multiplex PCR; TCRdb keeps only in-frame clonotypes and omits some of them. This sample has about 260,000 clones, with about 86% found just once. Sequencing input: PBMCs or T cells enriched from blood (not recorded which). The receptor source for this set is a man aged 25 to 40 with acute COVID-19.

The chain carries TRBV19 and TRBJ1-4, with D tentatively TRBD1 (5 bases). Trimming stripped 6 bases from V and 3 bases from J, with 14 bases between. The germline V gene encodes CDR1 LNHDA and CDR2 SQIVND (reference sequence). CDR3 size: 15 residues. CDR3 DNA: TGTGCCAGTAGCAACCAGGGTGGGGCTAATGAAAAACTGTTTTTT. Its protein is CASSNQGGANEKLFF.

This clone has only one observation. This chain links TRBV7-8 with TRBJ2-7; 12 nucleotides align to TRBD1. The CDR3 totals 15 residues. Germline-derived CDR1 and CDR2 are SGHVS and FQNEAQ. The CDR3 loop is CASSRRRTGQGAPTV. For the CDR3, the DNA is TGTGCCAGCAGCCGTCGGAGGACGGGACAGGGGGCTCCAACGGTC.

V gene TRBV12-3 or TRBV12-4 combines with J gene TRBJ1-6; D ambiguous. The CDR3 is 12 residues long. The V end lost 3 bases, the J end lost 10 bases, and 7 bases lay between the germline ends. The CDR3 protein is CASSLERSPLHF. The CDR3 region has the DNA TGTGCCAGCAGTTTGGAGCGGTCACCCCTCCACTTT.

The CDR3 bases are TGTGCCACCAGTGATCGACAGGTGCATGGCAATGAGCAGTTCTTC. Its protein product is CATSDRQVHGNEQFF. This chain uses TRBV24-1 with TRBJ2-1; D possibly corresponds to TRBD1 (6 bases). The germline CDR1 and CDR2 sequences are KGHDR and SFDVKD. The CDR3 has 15 amino acids. Trimming pared 3 bases from V and 6 bases from J, leaving 14 bases between.

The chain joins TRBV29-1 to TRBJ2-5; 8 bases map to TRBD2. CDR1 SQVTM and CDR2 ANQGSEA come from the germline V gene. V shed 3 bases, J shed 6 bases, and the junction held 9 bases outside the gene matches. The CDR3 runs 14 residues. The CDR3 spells CSVDASGFGKTQYF. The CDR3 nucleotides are TGCAGCGTTGATGCTAGCGGGTTTGGGAAGACCCAGTACTTC.

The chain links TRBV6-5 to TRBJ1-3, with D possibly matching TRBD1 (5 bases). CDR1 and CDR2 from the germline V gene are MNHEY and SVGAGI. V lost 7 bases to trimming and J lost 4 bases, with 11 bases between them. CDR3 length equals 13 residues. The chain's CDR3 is CASIDGGGNTIYF. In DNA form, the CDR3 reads TGTGCCAGCATCGACGGGGGAGGAAACACCATATATTTT.

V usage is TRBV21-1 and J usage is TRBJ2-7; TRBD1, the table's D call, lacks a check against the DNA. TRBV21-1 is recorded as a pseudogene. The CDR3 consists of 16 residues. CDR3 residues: CASSKGPGKMGYEQYV. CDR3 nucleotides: TGTGCCAGCAGCAAAGGGCCAGGGAAAATGGGTTACGAGCAGTACGTC.

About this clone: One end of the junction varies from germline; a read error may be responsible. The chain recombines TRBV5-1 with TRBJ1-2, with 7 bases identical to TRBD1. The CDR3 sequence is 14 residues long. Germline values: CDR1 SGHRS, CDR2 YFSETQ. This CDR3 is CASSLNTGVIGYTF. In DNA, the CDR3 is TGTGCCAGCAGCTTGAATACAGGGGTAATTGGCTACACCTTC.

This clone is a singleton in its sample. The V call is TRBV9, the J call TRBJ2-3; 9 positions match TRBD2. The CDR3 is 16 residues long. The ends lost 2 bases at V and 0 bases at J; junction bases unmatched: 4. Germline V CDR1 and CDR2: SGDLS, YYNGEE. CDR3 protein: CASSVYSGGSTDTQYF. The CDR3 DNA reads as TGTGCCAGCAGCGTCTATAGCGGGGGAAGCACAGATACGCAGTATTTT.

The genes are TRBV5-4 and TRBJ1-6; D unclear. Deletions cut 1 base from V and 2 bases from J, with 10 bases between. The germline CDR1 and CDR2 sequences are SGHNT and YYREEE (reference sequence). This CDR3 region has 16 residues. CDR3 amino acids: CASSLISSAYNSPLHF. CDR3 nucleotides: TGTGCCAGCAGCTTGATTTCCAGTGCCTATAATTCACCCCTCCACTTT.

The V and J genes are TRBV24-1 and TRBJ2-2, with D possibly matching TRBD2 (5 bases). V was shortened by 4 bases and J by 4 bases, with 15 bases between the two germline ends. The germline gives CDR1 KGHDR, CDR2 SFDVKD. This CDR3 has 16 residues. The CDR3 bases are TGTGCCACCAGTGAGCCACTAGGCGGTAGCACCGGGGAGCTGTTTTTT. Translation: CATSEPLGGSTGELFF.

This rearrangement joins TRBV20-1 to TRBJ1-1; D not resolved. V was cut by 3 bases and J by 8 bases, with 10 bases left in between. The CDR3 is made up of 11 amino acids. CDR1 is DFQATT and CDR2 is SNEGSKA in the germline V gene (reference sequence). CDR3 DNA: TGCAGTGCTAGTAACCTAGGCGAAGCTTTCTTT. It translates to CSASNLGEAFF.

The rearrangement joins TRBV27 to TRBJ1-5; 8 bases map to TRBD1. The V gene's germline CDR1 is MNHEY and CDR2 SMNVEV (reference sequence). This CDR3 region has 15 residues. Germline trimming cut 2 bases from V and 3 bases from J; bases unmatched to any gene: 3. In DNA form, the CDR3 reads TGTGCCAGCAGTTTAAACAGGGGGTCCAATCAGCCCCAGCATTTT. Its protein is CASSLNRGSNQPQHF.

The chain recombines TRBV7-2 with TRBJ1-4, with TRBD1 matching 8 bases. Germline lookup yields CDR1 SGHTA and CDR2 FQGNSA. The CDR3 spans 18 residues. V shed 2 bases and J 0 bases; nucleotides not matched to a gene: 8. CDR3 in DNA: TGTGCCAGCAGCTTAATGGCCAGGGGGCGCGCAACTAATGAAAAACTGTTTTTT. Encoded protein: CASSLMARGRATNEKLFF. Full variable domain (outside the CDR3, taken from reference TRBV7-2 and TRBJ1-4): GAGVSQSPSNKVTEKGKDVELRCDPISGHTALYWYRQSLGQGLEFLIYFQGNSAPDKSGLPSDRFSAERTGGSVSTLTIQRTQQEDSAVYLCASSLMARGRATNEKLFFGSGTQLSVL.

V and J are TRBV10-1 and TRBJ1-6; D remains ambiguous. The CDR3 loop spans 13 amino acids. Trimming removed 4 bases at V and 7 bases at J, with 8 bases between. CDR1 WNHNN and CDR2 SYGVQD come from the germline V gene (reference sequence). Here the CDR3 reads CASSGSLNSPLHF. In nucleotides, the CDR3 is TGCGCCAGCAGTGGGAGTCTGAATTCACCCCTCCACTTT.

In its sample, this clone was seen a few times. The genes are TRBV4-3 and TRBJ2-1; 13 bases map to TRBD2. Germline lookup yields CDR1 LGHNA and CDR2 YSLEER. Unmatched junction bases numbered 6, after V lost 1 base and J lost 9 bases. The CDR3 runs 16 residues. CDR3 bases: TGCGCCAGCAGCCAAGGGGAACTAGCGGGAGGGGTTGAGCAGTTCTTC. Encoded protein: CASSQGELAGGVEQFF.

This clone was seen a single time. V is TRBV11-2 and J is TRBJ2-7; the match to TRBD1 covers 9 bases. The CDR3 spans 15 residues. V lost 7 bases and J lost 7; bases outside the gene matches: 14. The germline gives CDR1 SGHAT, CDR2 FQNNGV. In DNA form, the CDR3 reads TGTGCCAGCACCCCGGGACAGGGAAGTATTTATGAGCAGTACGTC. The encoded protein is CASTPGQGSIYEQYV.

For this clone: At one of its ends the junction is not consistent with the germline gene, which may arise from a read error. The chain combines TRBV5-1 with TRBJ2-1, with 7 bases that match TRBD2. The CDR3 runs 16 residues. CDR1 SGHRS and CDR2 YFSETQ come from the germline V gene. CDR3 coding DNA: TGTGCCAGCAGCTTGGACGGACTAGTCCTACCCAATGAGCAGTTCTTC. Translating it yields CASSLDGLVLPNEQFF.

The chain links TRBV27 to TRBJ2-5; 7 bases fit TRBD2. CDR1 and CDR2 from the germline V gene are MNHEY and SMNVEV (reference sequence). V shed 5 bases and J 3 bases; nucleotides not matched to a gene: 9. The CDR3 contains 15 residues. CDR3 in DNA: TGTGCCAGCAGTAGCGGGGAGGGAGGGAAAGAGACCCAGTACTTC. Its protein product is CASSSGEGGKETQYF.